The present entry profiles one T cell receptor (beta chain) with its context. What it recognizes is unknown. This specimen includes other DNA sequences encoding the same CDR3. Germline V gives CDR1 MNHEY, CDR2 SVGAGI. The CDR3 covers 13 residues. V lost 2 bases and J lost 2, with 6 bases in between. Using approximately 200 ng DNA, around 30,000 T cell genomes, the sorted-subset replicate PCRs were run. As processed by the authors: For the immunoSEQ data, sequences were junction-only without quality scores, so filtering differed. Some clones are missing from TCRdb's copy, which holds only in-frame ones; the method was immunoSEQ multiplex PCR. V and J calls and clone size come straight from that table; D and trimming were deduced from the DNA. The data show around 2.3 million clones, with roughly 95% seen just once and 0.1% to 0.15% held by the top ten. This record belongs to a study of shared clonotypes between healthy human individuals. Study-wide points: In the sorted subsets, rarefaction showed sequencing was incomplete despite large depth. Across a handful of donors, naive CD4 shared 4.5% to 6%, naive CD8 under 4%, memory CD4 roughly 2.3%, memory CD8 under 0.5%.

Sequencing input: naive CD4+ T cells sorted from blood. Regarding subset: CD45RA+ positively selected. This TCR was recovered from a man between 18 and 29 years old in good health. The chain carries TRBV6-5 and TRBJ1-1; D perhaps matches TRBD1 (5 bases). In DNA form, the CDR3 reads TGTGCCAGCAGTTACACAGGTAACACTGAAGCTTTCTTT. As protein: CASSYTGNTEAFF.